This TCR beta chain was observed in a study of T cells in Graves' hyperthyroidism and ophthalmopathy. Overall study: The initial diagnosis was the point when peripheral blood was collected, ahead of any treatment. Whole-study findings and limits: Blood samples included most of the expanded thyroid clonotypes exceeding 0.001.

Comments on this clonotype: Its matching antigen is unknown. One end of the junction fails to match germline, which may point to a read error.

Patients affected by ophthalmopathy presented a Clinical Activity Score of at least 3, a NOSPECS grade of at least 4, and disease duration below 3 months. The CDR3 runs 13 residues. The germline gives CDR1 SGHDN, CDR2 FVKESK. Researchers amplified the TCR beta CDR3 regions from RNA transcripts. With the HTBI primer set, the TCR CDR3 went through a first round of RT-PCR. In TCRdb, the multiplex PCR reads were re-called with MiXCR into one record per CDR3 protein. The repertoire includes 490,000 or so distinct CDR3 sequences, 16% of them detected once, and about 29% sits in the top ten. Sample: blood. This TCR derives from a woman aged 25 to 39 with Graves' ophthalmopathy. V gene TRBV14 combines with J gene TRBJ2-1; D gene uncertain. In DNA form, the CDR3 reads TGTACCAGCAGCCAAGATCCCGACAATGAGCAGTTCTTC. It yields the protein CTSSQDPDNEQFF.